These 30 T cell receptor beta chains were all obtained from the same sample, sequenced in a study of response to subunit inactivated influenza vaccine. MiXCR, applied by TCRdb to the RT-PCR reads, yields one record per CDR3 protein. The sample holds 500,000 or so distinct CDR3 sequences, about a tenth seen once. The material sequenced was PBMCs from blood, taken roughly 48 days after vaccination. The receptors here all came from a man aged 50 or older who received an inactivated influenza vaccine.

This clonotype has a count of ten or more. The chain couples TRBV20-1 to TRBJ2-5, with D perhaps given as TRBD1 or TRBD2 (5 bases each). V was shortened by 0 bases and J by 6 bases, with 11 bases between the two germline ends. CDR3 length equals 13 residues. Germline V lookup: CDR1 DFQATT, CDR2 SNEGSKA (reference sequence). CDR3 region: CSARDRQGQTQYF. In DNA, the CDR3 is TGCAGTGCTAGAGATCGGCAGGGACAGACCCAGTACTTC.

V is TRBV4-3 and J is TRBJ2-1, with 9 bases fitting TRBD1. V was pared by 3 bases and J by 12 bases, with 18 bases of the junction left unmatched. Germline V lookup: CDR1 LGHNA, CDR2 YSLEER. This CDR3 has 17 amino acids. CDR3 sequence reads: CASSQEPRTGVWGGQFF. CDR3 nucleotides: TGCGCCAGCAGCCAGGAACCTAGGACAGGGGTTTGGGGTGGGCAGTTCTTC.

The chain joins TRBV28 to TRBJ2-6; TRBD2 matches at 8 bases. This CDR3 region has 15 residues. V lost 8 bases to trimming and J lost 4 bases; unmatched junction nucleotides: 7. CDR1 is MDHEN, CDR2 SYDVKM, per germline. The CDR3 bases are TGTGCCAGCGCTGGCGGGGGGCAAGGGGCCAACGTCCTGACTTTC. This codes for CASAGGGQGANVLTF.

This clonotype was observed a few times. The V call is TRBV12-3 or TRBV12-4, the J call TRBJ2-1; 9 bases line up with TRBD2. The CDR3 runs 15 residues. J was trimmed by 4 bases and V by 3 bases; bases with no gene match: 4. In DNA form, the CDR3 reads TGTGCCAGCAGTTTTGGCGGGGGGGTTTACAATGAGCAGTTCTTC. Translated, it gives CASSFGGGVYNEQFF.

The sample holds a few counts of this clonotype. The rearrangement uses TRBV5-1 and TRBJ2-2; 8 nucleotides line up with TRBD2. Per the germline V gene, CDR1 is SGHRS and CDR2 is YFSETQ. V lost 0 bases to trimming and J lost 1 base; unmatched junction nucleotides: 2. The CDR3 totals 16 residues. For the CDR3, the DNA is TGCGCCAGCAGCTTGGACGCGGGGGGGAACACCGGGGAGCTGTTTTTT. Residues: CASSLDAGGNTGELFF.

There are many counts of this clonotype. The rearrangement links TRBV15 to TRBJ2-1, with 14 nucleotides matching TRBD2. CDR1 is LNHNV, CDR2 YYDKDF, per germline (reference sequence). V trimming: 3 bases; J trimming: 6 bases; junction bases outside the gene matches: 4. The CDR3 sequence is 16 residues long. For the CDR3, the DNA is TGTGCCACCAGCAGGACTAGCGGGAGGGTGGCCAATGAGCAGTTCTTC. Residues: CATSRTSGRVANEQFF.

This clonotype was counted a few times. This chain links TRBV4-3 with TRBJ1-1; D is possibly TRBD1 (5 bases). The CDR3 loop spans 14 amino acids. V lost 3 bases, J lost 0 bases, and 8 bases lay in between. Germline CDR1 reads LGHNA; CDR2 reads YSLEER. CDR3 amino acids: CASSQGRLNTEAFF. As DNA, the CDR3 is TGCGCCAGCAGCCAGGGGCGGTTGAACACTGAAGCTTTCTTT.

The rearrangement links TRBV14 to TRBJ1-6; TRBD1 agrees at 7 bases. Per germline, CDR1 SGHDN and CDR2 FVKESK. There are 13 residues in the CDR3. Unmatched junction bases numbered 2, after V lost 8 bases and J lost 4 bases. The CDR3 DNA reads as TGTGCCAGCCAGGGGGGATATAATTCACCCCTCCACTTT. Translating it yields CASQGGYNSPLHF.

The V and J genes are TRBV7-9 and TRBJ2-1, with D maybe TRBD2 (6 bases). This CDR3 is built from 15 residues. CDR1 and CDR2 from the germline V gene are SEHNR and FQNEAQ (reference sequence). V gave up 1 base and J gave up 6 bases, with 13 bases separating them. DNA of the CDR3: TGTGCCAGCAGCTTAGAGGGGCGAGCGGGCAATGAGCAGTTCTTC. This encodes CASSLEGRAGNEQFF.

The chain couples TRBV5-1 to TRBJ1-1, with D possibly matching TRBD1 (5 bases). Germline V gene sequence: CDR1 SGHRS, CDR2 YFSETQ. Trimming took off 3 bases at V and 2 bases at J, with 14 bases between the two ends. This CDR3 spans 15 amino acids. This CDR3 reads CASSSNLGGNTEAFF. DNA of the CDR3: TGCGCCAGCAGCTCCAACCTCGGGGGAAACACTGAAGCTTTCTTT.

This clonotype has only a few counts. Here the CDR3 reads CASSQGASHAQETQYF. The DNA for the CDR3 is TGTGCCAGCAGCCAAGGGGCCAGCCACGCCCAAGAGACCCAGTACTTC. The chain employs TRBV3-1 and TRBJ2-5; D call uncertain. V lost 1 base and J lost 1, with 13 bases in between. CDR3 length: 16 residues. CDR1 and CDR2 (germline): LGHDT, YNNKEL (reference sequence).

This clonotype was picked up a small number of times. This chain uses TRBV20-1 with TRBJ2-1, with 12 bases lining up with TRBD2. Trimming at V came to 6 bases and at J to 6 bases, leaving 6 bases not matched to a gene. The germline gives CDR1 DFQATT, CDR2 SNEGSKA (reference sequence). The CDR3 runs 14 residues. The CDR3 DNA reads TGCAGTGCCAGACTAGCGGGAGTGTTCAATGAGCAGTTCTTC. It is translated as CSARLAGVFNEQFF.

This clonotype was observed a few times. The V and J genes are TRBV30 and TRBJ1-5; 9 positions agree with TRBD1. J was trimmed by 4 bases and V by 3 bases; bases with no gene match: 7. CDR3 length: 15 amino acids. Germline CDR1 GTSNPN, CDR2 SVGIG (reference sequence). This CDR3 is CAWSAGTGFNQPQHF. CDR3 nucleotide sequence: TGTGCCTGGAGCGCCGGGACAGGGTTTAATCAGCCCCAGCATTTT.

The rearrangement links TRBV6-5 to TRBJ1-1; D is unresolved. The CDR3 runs to 14 residues. Germline CDR1 and CDR2: MNHEY and SVGAGI. The V gene lost 2 bases and the J gene lost 1 base, with 8 bases spanning the gap. CDR3 sequence: CASSYPLGNTEAFF. The CDR3 DNA reads TGTGCCAGCAGTTACCCCCTAGGGAACACTGAAGCTTTCTTT.

This clonotype was detected a few times. The chain joins TRBV28 to TRBJ2-3; 9 positions match TRBD2. Germline CDR1 MDHEN, CDR2 SYDVKM. V lost 6 bases, J lost 5 bases, and 6 bases stayed unmatched. The CDR3 runs 14 residues. The CDR3 protein is CASSEAGGQDTQYF. CDR3 DNA sequence: TGTGCCAGCAGCGAGGCGGGGGGGCAAGATACGCAGTATTTT.

The chain joins TRBV7-6 to TRBJ2-3; 8 bases agree with TRBD1. V lost 6 bases, J lost 4 bases, and 9 bases stayed unmatched. The CDR3 is 15 amino acids. CDR1 SGHVS and CDR2 FNYEAQ come from the germline V gene. CDR3 nucleotides: TGTGCCAGCAGTTCCTGGACAGGGCGGCCAGATACGCAGTATTTT. This sequence encodes CASSSWTGRPDTQYF.

Turning to this clonotype: A much larger clone lies one base from this, so it may be a read error. This chain links TRBV20-1 with TRBJ2-1, with 7 bases that match TRBD1. This CDR3 has 17 residues. Germline CDR1 is DFQATT and CDR2 is SNEGSKA (reference sequence). Trimming removed 4 bases from V and 1 base from J; junction bases left unmatched: 13. CDR3 bases: TGCAGTGCTAAGGGGGCGCCCCCTCCCTTATCCTACAATGAGCAGTTCTTC. This gives the protein CSAKGAPPPLSYNEQFF.

V gene TRBV7-9 combines with J gene TRBJ2-3, with no clear D. Germline V gene sequence: CDR1 SEHNR, CDR2 FQNEAQ (reference sequence). This CDR3 spans 16 amino acids. V gave up 1 base and J gave up 4 bases, with 15 bases separating them. The CDR3 coding sequence is TGTGCCAGCAGCTTAGGGGCACTCCCCTACTCAGATACGCAGTATTTT. Protein sequence: CASSLGALPYSDTQYF.

The chain couples TRBV28 to TRBJ2-3; 11 positions agree with TRBD2. This CDR3 is built from 12 residues. Germline lookup yields CDR1 MDHEN and CDR2 SYDVKM. The CDR3 coding sequence is TGTGGTAGCGGGAGGGCTACAGATACGCAGTATTTT. Its translation is CGSGRATDTQYF.

The chain employs TRBV10-3 and TRBJ1-2; TRBD1 might be the D (5 bases). V gave up 11 bases and J gave up 4 bases, with 14 bases separating them. Germline CDR1 reads ENHRY; CDR2 reads SYGVKD. The CDR3 is made up of 12 amino acids. The CDR3 DNA reads as TGTGCCGCTCGGGGGGACGTCTATGGCTACACCTTC. This encodes CAARGDVYGYTF.

In this sample, this clonotype turned up a few times. The CDR3 spells CATSDPRTENTGELFF. The CDR3 DNA reads as TGTGCCACCAGTGACCCTAGAACTGAGAACACCGGGGAGCTGTTTTTT. The rearrangement joins TRBV24-1 to TRBJ2-2; D is unclear. Trimming pared 4 bases from V and 1 base from J, leaving 12 bases between. Looked up from germline, CDR1 is KGHDR and CDR2 is SFDVKD. This CDR3 contains 16 residues.

This chain uses TRBV29-1 with TRBJ2-3; 8 positions agree with TRBD2. CDR1 is SQVTM, CDR2 ANQGSEA, per germline. The V gene end was trimmed by 7 bases and the J gene end by 5 bases; junction bases not matched to a gene: 5. The CDR3 runs to 12 residues. The CDR3 loop is CSAALAGDTQYF. Here the CDR3 DNA reads TGCAGCGCCGCTCTAGCGGGAGATACGCAGTATTTT.

This chain links TRBV2 with TRBJ2-7; no definite D call. CDR3 length: 11 residues. The germline V and J ends were trimmed by 8 bases and 5 bases, with 10 bases remaining between them. Germline loops: CDR1 SNHLY, CDR2 FYNNEI. Here the CDR3 reads CASEVFDEQYF. Written as DNA, the CDR3 is TGTGCCAGCGAGGTTTTCGACGAGCAGTACTTC.

The chain recombines TRBV3-1 with TRBJ1-1; D remains ambiguous. Trimming shortened V by 0 bases and J by 8 bases, and 10 bases separated the two germline ends. CDR1 is LGHDT, CDR2 YNNKEL, per germline (reference sequence). The CDR3 sequence is 13 residues long. CDR3 coding DNA: TGTGCCAGCAGCCAAGATATAAACAGCGAAGCTTTCTTT. It is translated as CASSQDINSEAFF.

This clonotype was seen only a few times. The chain combines TRBV7-9 with TRBJ2-7; 8 bases are a match to TRBD2. The germline V gene encodes CDR1 SEHNR and CDR2 FQNEAQ (reference sequence). V shed 4 bases, J shed 2 bases, and the junction held 7 bases outside the gene matches. The CDR3 runs 15 residues. CDR3 region: CASSSERETPYEQYF. The CDR3 coding sequence is TGTGCCAGCAGCTCAGAGCGGGAGACTCCCTACGAGCAGTACTTC.

There are a few counts of this clonotype. This chain joins TRBV7-6 and TRBJ2-2; the match to TRBD2 covers 14 bases. Germline loops: CDR1 SGHVS, CDR2 FNYEAQ. There are 20 residues in the CDR3. Losses at the gene ends were 2 bases for V and 7 bases for J; bases not matched to a gene: 15. This CDR3 is CASSLLRTGTSGGYGGELFF. DNA of the CDR3: TGTGCCAGCAGCTTATTACGGACCGGGACTAGCGGGGGTTATGGCGGGGAGCTGTTTTTT.

The V gene is TRBV2, the J gene TRBJ2-6; 7 nucleotides agree with TRBD2. Germline CDR1 reads SNHLY; CDR2 reads FYNNEI. CDR3 length equals 17 residues. The V and J ends lost 0 bases and 2 bases, in that order; junction bases with no gene match: 4. For the CDR3, the DNA is TGTGCCAGCAGTGAAGCGGGGGGGGTGGCTGGGGCCAACGTCCTGACTTTC. This translates into CASSEAGGVAGANVLTF.

This clonotype was detected ten times or more. The chain is built from TRBV12-3 or TRBV12-4 and TRBJ2-1, with TRBD1 matching over 9 bases. After removal of 1 base from V and 5 bases from J, the junction contained 0 bases not matched to a gene. The CDR3 consists of 14 residues. DNA for the CDR3: TGTGCCAGCAGTTTAGGGACAGGGGACAATGAGCAGTTCTTC. This codes for CASSLGTGDNEQFF.

This clonotype was observed a few times. The chain couples TRBV3-1 to TRBJ1-6; D not certain. V shed 5 bases and J shed 4 bases, with 15 bases lying between them. This CDR3 contains 16 residues. CDR1 and CDR2 (germline): LGHDT, YNNKEL (reference sequence). DNA of the CDR3: TGTGCCAGCAGCAAGGGCCAGATACGTTATAATTCACCCCTCCACTTT. Its protein is CASSKGQIRYNSPLHF.

The genes are TRBV9 and TRBJ1-4; D is uncertain. Trimming cost V 2 bases and J 7 bases, with 12 bases left between them. Germline V CDR1 and CDR2: SGDLS, YYNGEE. This CDR3 region has 14 residues. The CDR3 sequence: CASSVSAVGEKLFF. The CDR3 DNA follows: TGTGCCAGCAGCGTGTCGGCCGTGGGTGAAAAACTGTTTTTT.